These 22 T cell receptor beta chains share one sample of origin, sequenced in a study of cytomegalovirus exposure and HLA in healthy donors. The study ran its PCR with 60 Vbeta and 13 Jbeta primers. The repertoire was sequenced with immunoSEQ multiplex PCR; TCRdb's copy has only in-frame clones and lacks some. The sample lists about 170,000 clones, less than 90% occurring once. Sequences were obtained from PBMCs. All receptors derive from a woman in her fifties or sixties in good health and CMV-seropositive.

The chain has TRBV30 and TRBJ2-5, with D maybe TRBD1 (6 bases). The germline gives CDR1 GTSNPN, CDR2 SVGIG (reference sequence). With 2 bases removed from V and 2 bases from J, the gap between germline ends came to 12 bases. The CDR3 runs to 14 residues. The CDR3 protein is CAWSRDTRQETQYF. The CDR3 DNA reads TGTGCCTGGAGTCGGGACACCCGACAAGAGACCCAGTACTTC.

The rearrangement links TRBV5-4 to TRBJ2-7, with 7 bases aligning to TRBD1. Germline CDR1 is SGHNT and CDR2 is YYREEE (reference sequence). J lost 2 bases, V lost 5 bases, and 10 bases had no gene match. This CDR3 is 15 amino acids long. The CDR3 bases are TGTGCCAGCAGAAACGTCCGGGACAGCGCCTACGAGCAGTACTTC. Residues: CASRNVRDSAYEQYF. Full variable domain (rest looked up from reference TRBV5-4 and TRBJ2-7): ETGVTQSPTHLIKTRGQQVTLRCSSQSGHNTVSWYQQALGQGPQFIFQYYREEENGRGNFPPRFSGLQFPNYSSELNVNALELDDSALYLCASRNVRDSAYEQYFGPGTRLTVT.

This clone has only a few counts. V and J are TRBV7-8 and TRBJ1-1; D unresolved. The ends were cut back, 5 bases at V and 6 bases at J, with 13 bases in the middle. The CDR3 extends over 13 amino acids. The germline gives CDR1 SGHVS, CDR2 FQNEAQ. The DNA for the CDR3 is TGTGCCAGCAGCCCTCGGGGAGATTCTGAAGCTTTCTTT. As protein: CASSPRGDSEAFF.

In the case of this clone: At one end, the junction sequence differs from germline, possibly due to a read error. The chain uses TRBV7-9 and TRBJ2-2; 10 nucleotides line up with TRBD2. The germline V gene encodes CDR1 SEHNR and CDR2 FQNEAQ (reference sequence). The CDR3 length is 17 residues. The CDR3 coding sequence is TGTTCCAGCAGCTTAGCAGCTAGCGGGAGCTTCACCGGGGAGCTGTTTTTT. This codes for CSSSLAASGSFTGELFF. Complete variable domain (other parts from reference TRBV7-9 and TRBJ2-2): DTGVSQNPRHKITKRGQNVTFRCDPISEHNRLYWYRQTLGQGPEFLTYFQNEAQLEKSRLLSDRFSAERPKGSFSTLEIQRTEQGDSAMYLCSSSLAASGSFTGELFFGEGSRLTVL.

Note on this clone: One junction end disagrees with the germline gene, perhaps due to a read error. V gene TRBV7-9 combines with J gene TRBJ2-2, with 9 bases matching TRBD2. CDR3 length: 15 amino acids. In germline, CDR1 is SEHNR, CDR2 FQNEAQ (reference sequence). CDR3 in DNA: TGTTCCAGCAGCTTAGTAGCGGGAGTCACCGGGGAGCTGTTTTTT. Its translation: CSSSLVAGVTGELFF.

This sequence joins TRBV7-8 and TRBJ1-1, with a tentative D call TRBD1 (6 bases). CDR1 and CDR2 from the germline V gene are SGHVS and FQNEAQ. The CDR3 totals 14 residues. The ends were cut back, 7 bases at V and 0 bases at J, with 12 bases in the middle. The CDR3: CASTHRALNTEAFF. The CDR3, as DNA: TGTGCCAGCACTCACAGGGCCCTGAACACTGAAGCTTTCTTT.

The CDR3 nucleotides are TGTGCCAGCAAGTCGGGTATGGAACAAGAGACCCAGTACTTC. It codes for CASKSGMEQETQYF. V and J are TRBV27 and TRBJ2-5; D is ambiguous. V shed 7 bases and J shed 2 bases, with 14 bases lying between them. Germline V gene sequence: CDR1 MNHEY, CDR2 SMNVEV (reference sequence). CDR3 length equals 14 residues.

The chain has TRBV19 and TRBJ2-1; no firm D call. Trimming took off 3 bases at V and 3 bases at J, with 3 bases between the two ends. This CDR3 region has 12 residues. Germline assignment: CDR1 LNHDA and CDR2 SQIVND (reference sequence). The CDR3 sequence: CASSIRYNEQFF. The CDR3 coding sequence is TGTGCCAGTAGTATTCGCTACAATGAGCAGTTCTTC.

The gene calls are TRBV6-5 and TRBJ2-7; 11 nucleotides align to TRBD2. V trimming: 5 bases; J trimming: 2 bases; junction bases outside the gene matches: 5. The CDR3 totals 15 residues. Germline assignment: CDR1 MNHEY and CDR2 SVGAGI. CDR3 coding DNA: TGTGCCAGCAGTCTTACTAGCGGGGGTACCTACGAGCAGTACTTC. This codes for CASSLTSGGTYEQYF.

This chain joins TRBV6-5 and TRBJ2-3; TRBD1 aligns across 11 bases. The CDR3 is 15 amino acids. The germline V gene encodes CDR1 MNHEY and CDR2 SVGAGI. V gave up 6 bases and J gave up 1 base; unmatched junction bases: 3. In nucleotides, the CDR3 is TGTGCCAGCAGGGACAGGGGGCGCGGCACAGATACGCAGTATTTT. Its translation is CASRDRGRGTDTQYF.

The chain combines TRBV6-1 with TRBJ2-4, with no clear D. Deletions cut 7 bases from V and 0 bases from J, with 10 bases between. Germline loops: CDR1 MNHNS, CDR2 SASEGT. This CDR3 has 14 residues. The CDR3 DNA follows: TGTGCCAGCAAAGGAGAACTAGCCAAAAACATTCAGTACTTC. This gives the protein CASKGELAKNIQYF.

CDR3 region: CASSRWTGTETQYF. CDR3 nucleotide sequence: TGCGCCAGCAGCCGCTGGACAGGGACGGAGACCCAGTACTTC. The chain links TRBV5-1 to TRBJ2-5; 8 positions match TRBD1. The germline V gene has CDR1 SGHRS and CDR2 YFSETQ. V lost 4 bases and J lost 5; bases outside the gene matches: 7. The CDR3 length is 14 residues.

V usage is TRBV27 and J usage is TRBJ1-5; 8 nucleotides match TRBD1. Germline V lookup: CDR1 MNHEY, CDR2 SMNVEV (reference sequence). There are 16 residues in the CDR3. The V and J ends lost 5 bases and 6 bases, in that order; junction bases with no gene match: 12. CDR3 sequence reads: CASSPQTGASFQPQHF. The CDR3 DNA reads as TGTGCCAGCAGTCCCCAGACAGGGGCTTCGTTTCAGCCCCAGCATTTT.

This rearrangement joins TRBV5-1 to TRBJ1-6; possible D gene TRBD1, 6 bases. This CDR3 is 17 amino acids long. Trimming pared 1 base from V and 5 bases from J, leaving 16 bases between. Germline V gene sequence: CDR1 SGHRS, CDR2 YFSETQ. This CDR3 is CASSLFSAGANNSPLHF. The CDR3 coding sequence is TGCGCCAGCAGCTTGTTTTCGGCAGGGGCTAATAATTCACCCCTCCACTTT.

The gene calls are TRBV10-3 and TRBJ1-1, with 8 bases matching TRBD1. The V and J ends lost 6 bases and 10 bases, in that order; junction bases with no gene match: 7. Germline CDR1 reads ENHRY; CDR2 reads SYGVKD. This CDR3 region has 12 residues. CDR3 in DNA: TGTGCCATCAGCGATGGACAGGGAAGAGCTTTCTTT. As protein: CAISDGQGRAFF.

Notes on this clone: At one boundary the junction diverges from the germline segment, which might be a read error. The rearrangement links TRBV6-5 to TRBJ1-1, with 9 nucleotides matching TRBD1. The V gene's germline CDR1 is MNHEY and CDR2 SVGAGI. This CDR3 region has 14 residues. For the CDR3, the DNA is TGTGCCAGCATGAGGGACAGGGTGAAAACTGAAGCTTTCTTT. This codes for CASMRDRVKTEAFF.

This clone was seen a few times. This chain connects TRBV30 to TRBJ1-6; no clear D gene. The germline gives CDR1 GTSNPN, CDR2 SVGIG (reference sequence). The CDR3 sequence is 16 residues long. V was clipped by 2 bases and J by 9 bases, with 20 bases between them. CDR3 region: CAWSPLNDIVGSPLHF. The CDR3 DNA sequence: TGTGCCTGGAGTCCTCTTAATGACATAGTTGGTTCACCCCTCCACTTT.

This chain uses TRBV5-1 with TRBJ2-3; possibly TRBD1 for D (5 bases). This CDR3 has 16 residues. Trimming stripped 0 bases from V and 0 bases from J, with 11 bases between. Germline CDR1 is SGHRS and CDR2 is YFSETQ. CDR3 region: CASSLEGDRSTDTQYF. In DNA, the CDR3 is TGCGCCAGCAGCTTGGAAGGCGACAGAAGCACAGATACGCAGTATTTT. The variable domain in full, completed from reference TRBV5-1 and TRBJ2-3, reads KAGVTQTPRYLIKTRGQQVTLSCSPISGHRSVSWYQQTPGQGLQFLFEYFSETQRNKGNFPGRFSGRQFSNSRSEMNVSTLELGDSALYLCASSLEGDRSTDTQYFGPGTRLTVL.

The chain carries TRBV19 and TRBJ2-4; 7 positions match TRBD2. The CDR3 runs to 15 residues. From germline, CDR1 is LNHDA and CDR2 SQIVND (reference sequence). J gave up 4 bases and V 1 base, and 4 bases lay outside the gene matches. The CDR3 coding sequence is TGTGCCAGTAGTATAGGGGGAGGGGCGAAAAACATTCAGTACTTC. The encoded protein is CASSIGGGAKNIQYF.

This chain connects TRBV4-1 to TRBJ2-1; no firm D call. The V gene's germline CDR1 is MGHRA and CDR2 YSYEKL. V was pared by 1 base and J by 2 bases, with 15 bases between. The CDR3 runs to 17 residues. CDR3 in DNA: TGCGCCAGCAGCCAAGGTCATTCGGCGGTGACCTACAATGAGCAGTTCTTC. The encoded protein is CASSQGHSAVTYNEQFF.

As to this clone: An end of the junction does not agree with germline; a read error may underlie this. The chain combines TRBV7-7 with TRBJ2-5, with 10 nucleotides matching TRBD1. The CDR3 runs to 16 residues. CDR1 and CDR2 from the germline V gene are SSHAT and FNYEAQ (reference sequence). The CDR3 bases are TGTGCTAGCAGCCAAGGACAGGGGGTGGCACAAGAGACCCAGTACTTC. Translating gives CASSQGQGVAQETQYF. The full variable domain, completed using reference TRBV7-7 and TRBJ2-5, is GAGVSQSPRYKVTKRGQDVTLRCDPISSHATLYWYQQALGQGPEFLTYFNYEAQPDKSGLPSDRFSAERPEGSISTLTIQRTEQRDSAMYRCASSQGQGVAQETQYFGPGTRLLVL.

The rearrangement links TRBV10-2 to TRBJ1-3; D ambiguous. V was cut by 3 bases and J by 1 base, with 10 bases left in between. Germline values: CDR1 WSHSY, CDR2 SAAADI. The length of the CDR3 is 15 residues. The CDR3 DNA sequence: TGCGCCAGCAGTGATATCAGGTCGTCTGGAAACACCATATATTTT. This sequence encodes CASSDIRSSGNTIYF.